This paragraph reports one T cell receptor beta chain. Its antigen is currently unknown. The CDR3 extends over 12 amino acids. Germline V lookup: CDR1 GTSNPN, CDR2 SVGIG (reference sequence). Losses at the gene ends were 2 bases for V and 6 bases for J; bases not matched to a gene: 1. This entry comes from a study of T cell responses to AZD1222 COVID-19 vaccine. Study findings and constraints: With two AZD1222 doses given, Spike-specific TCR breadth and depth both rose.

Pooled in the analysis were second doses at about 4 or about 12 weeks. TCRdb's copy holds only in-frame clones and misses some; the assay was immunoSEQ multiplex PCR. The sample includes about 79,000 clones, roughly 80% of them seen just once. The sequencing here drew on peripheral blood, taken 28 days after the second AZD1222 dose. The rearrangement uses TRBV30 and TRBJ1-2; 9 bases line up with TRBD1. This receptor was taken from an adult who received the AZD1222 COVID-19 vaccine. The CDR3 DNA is TGTGCCTGGAGTACAGGGGGCGATGGCTACACCTTC. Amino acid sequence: CAWSTGGDGYTF.